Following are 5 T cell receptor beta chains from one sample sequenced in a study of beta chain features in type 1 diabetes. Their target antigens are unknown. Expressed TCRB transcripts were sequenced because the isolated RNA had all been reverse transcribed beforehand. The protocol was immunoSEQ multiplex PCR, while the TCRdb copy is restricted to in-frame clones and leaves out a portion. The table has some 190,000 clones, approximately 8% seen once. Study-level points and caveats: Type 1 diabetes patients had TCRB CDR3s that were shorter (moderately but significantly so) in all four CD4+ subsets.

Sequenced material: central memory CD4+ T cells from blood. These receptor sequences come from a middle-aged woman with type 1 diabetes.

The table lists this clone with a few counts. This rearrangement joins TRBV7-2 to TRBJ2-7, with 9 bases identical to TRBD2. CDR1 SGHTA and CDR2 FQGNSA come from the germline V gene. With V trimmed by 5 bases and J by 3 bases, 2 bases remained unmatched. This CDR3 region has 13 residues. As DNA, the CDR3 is TGTGCCAGCAGCGCACTAGCGGGCTACGAGCAGTACTTC. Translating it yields CASSALAGYEQYF.

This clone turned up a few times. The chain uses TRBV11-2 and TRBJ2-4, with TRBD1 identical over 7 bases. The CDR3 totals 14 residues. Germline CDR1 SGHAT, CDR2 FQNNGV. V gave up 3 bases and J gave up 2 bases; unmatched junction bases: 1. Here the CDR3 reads CASSLTGPKNIQYF. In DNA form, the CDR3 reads TGTGCCAGCAGCTTGACAGGGCCCAAAAACATTCAGTACTTC.

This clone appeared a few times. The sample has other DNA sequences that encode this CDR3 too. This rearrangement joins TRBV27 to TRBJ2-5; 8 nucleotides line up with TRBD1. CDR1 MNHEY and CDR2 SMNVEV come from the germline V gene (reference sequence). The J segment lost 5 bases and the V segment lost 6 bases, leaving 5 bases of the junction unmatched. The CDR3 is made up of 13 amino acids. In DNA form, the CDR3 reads TGTGCCAGCAGATTAACAGGGGGTGAGACCCAGTACTTC. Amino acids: CASRLTGGETQYF.

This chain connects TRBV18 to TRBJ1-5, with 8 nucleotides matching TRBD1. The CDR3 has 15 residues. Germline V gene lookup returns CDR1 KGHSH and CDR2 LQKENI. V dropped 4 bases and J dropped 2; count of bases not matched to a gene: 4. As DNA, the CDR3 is TGTGCCAGCTCACTCGACAGGGGAGGCAATCAGCCCCAGCATTTT. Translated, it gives CASSLDRGGNQPQHF.

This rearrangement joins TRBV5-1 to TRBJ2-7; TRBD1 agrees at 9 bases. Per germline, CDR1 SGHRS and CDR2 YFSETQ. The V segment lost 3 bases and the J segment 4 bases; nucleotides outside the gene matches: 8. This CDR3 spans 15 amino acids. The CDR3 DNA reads TGCGCCAGCAGCTATACAGGGGGCGCTTATTACGAGCAGTACTTC. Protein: CASSYTGGAYYEQYF.